Listed below are T cell receptor beta chains from one sample, sequenced in a study of identical twins. TCRdb ran MiXCR on the 5' RACE reads and lists one entry per CDR3 protein. Counted here are hundreds of thousands of distinct CDR3 sequences, around 6.1% occurring once; the ten biggest clones make up roughly 1.6%. The sample comprised naive T cells sorted from blood. The receptor set was obtained from a man aged 18 to 29 in good health. The CDR3 runs from the conserved cysteine through the conserved F or W. The D gene is left open where the match is weak. The size of a clone is reported for some rows only, either as once, few or many, or as a class for expanded clones.

d_gene: TRBD1
j_gene: TRBJ2-1
v_gene: TRBV15
abundance: many
CDR3nt: TGTGCCACCAGCAGAGAGCCGACCGGGACAGGGGGCAATGAGCAGTTCTTC
CDR3aa: CATSREPTGTGGNEQFF

d_gene: .
j_gene: TRBJ1-2
v_gene: TRBV30
abundance: few
CDR3nt: TGTGCCTGGAGTTCCCGACCACCGCATGGCTACACCTTC
CDR3aa: CAWSSRPPHGYTF

d_gene: .
j_gene: TRBJ2-2
v_gene: TRBV18
abundance: few
CDR3nt: TGTGCCAGCTCACCGCCACAGGTCATAGCGAACACCGGGGAGCTGTTTTTT
CDR3aa: CASSPPQVIANTGELFF

d_gene: TRBD1
j_gene: TRBJ2-7
v_gene: TRBV5-8
abundance: .
CDR3nt: TGTGCCAGCAGCTCCGGGACAGGGGGGAACTACGAGCAGTACTTC
CDR3aa: CASSSGTGGNYEQYF

d_gene: .
j_gene: TRBJ2-5
v_gene: TRBV29-1
abundance: many
CDR3nt: TGCAGCGGAGCGAGGGCCGGGGAGACCCAGTACTTC
CDR3aa: CSGARAGETQYF

d_gene: .
j_gene: TRBJ2-1
v_gene: TRBV12-3/TRBV12-4
abundance: .
CDR3nt: TGTGCCAGCAGCCACCGACCTGTGAACAATGAGCAGTTCTTC
CDR3aa: CASSHRPVNNEQFF

d_gene: TRBD2
j_gene: TRBJ2-1
v_gene: TRBV5-1
abundance: many
CDR3nt: TGCGCCAGCAGCCTTCGGGTAGCGGGGTCCAATGAGCAGTTCTTC
CDR3aa: CASSLRVAGSNEQFF

d_gene: .
j_gene: TRBJ2-3
v_gene: TRBV20-1
abundance: many
CDR3nt: TGCAGTGCTAGAGGTCCTGGGGATACGCAGTATTTT
CDR3aa: CSARGPGDTQYF

d_gene: .
j_gene: TRBJ2-1
v_gene: TRBV24-1
abundance: many
CDR3nt: TGTGCCACCGGTAGGGAGGCAGGTTATGCCAATGAGCAGTTCTTC
CDR3aa: CATGREAGYANEQFF

d_gene: TRBD2
j_gene: TRBJ2-1
v_gene: TRBV20-1
abundance: .
CDR3nt: TGCAGTGCTCCCCTGACTAGCGGGAGTCCCAATGAGCAGTTCTTC
CDR3aa: CSAPLTSGSPNEQFF

d_gene: TRBD1
j_gene: TRBJ2-2
v_gene: TRBV29-1
abundance: many
CDR3nt: TGCAGCGTTGCCCCAGGGGGCAACACCGGGGAGCTGTTTTTT
CDR3aa: CSVAPGGNTGELFF

d_gene: TRBD2
j_gene: TRBJ2-1
v_gene: TRBV10-3
abundance: many
CDR3nt: TGTGCCTCGGGACTAGCGGGCGACAATGAGCAGTTCTTC
CDR3aa: CASGLAGDNEQFF

d_gene: .
j_gene: TRBJ2-3
v_gene: TRBV29-1
abundance: many
CDR3nt: TGCAGCGTTGGCCCCCAGGGGGATACGCAGTATTTT
CDR3aa: CSVGPQGDTQYF

d_gene: .
j_gene: TRBJ2-3
v_gene: TRBV29-1
abundance: many
CDR3nt: TGCAGCGTCCCCGGAGAGATAAAGGGGATGGGCACAGATACGCAGTATTTT
CDR3aa: CSVPGEIKGMGTDTQYF

d_gene: .
j_gene: TRBJ1-1
v_gene: TRBV9
abundance: few
CDR3nt: TGTGCCAGCAGCGTAGCGACAGGTGGGCAGGATTGGGCTGAAGCTTTCTTT
CDR3aa: CASSVATGGQDWAEAFF

d_gene: TRBD1
j_gene: TRBJ2-4
v_gene: TRBV5-6
abundance: many
CDR3nt: TGTGCCAGCAGCTTAGGACAGGGAAACATTCAGTACTTC
CDR3aa: CASSLGQGNIQYF

d_gene: .
j_gene: TRBJ1-4
v_gene: TRBV18
abundance: many
CDR3nt: TGTGCCAGCTCACCGATGATTCCGAGGGGTGCTAATGAAAAACTGTTTTTT
CDR3aa: CASSPMIPRGANEKLFF

d_gene: .
j_gene: TRBJ1-2
v_gene: TRBV2
abundance: few
CDR3nt: TGTGCCAGCAGTAAGACAATGGACTATGGCTACACCTTC
CDR3aa: CASSKTMDYGYTF

d_gene: .
j_gene: TRBJ2-3
v_gene: TRBV11-2
abundance: many
CDR3nt: TGTGCCAGCAGCTTTATCGATACGCAGTATTTT
CDR3aa: CASSFIDTQYF

d_gene: TRBD2
j_gene: TRBJ2-2
v_gene: TRBV9
abundance: few
CDR3nt: TGTGCCAGCAGCGTAGTTGGGACTAGTAACACCGGGGAGCTGTTTTTT
CDR3aa: CASSVVGTSNTGELFF

d_gene: TRBD1
j_gene: TRBJ2-5
v_gene: TRBV20-1
abundance: .
CDR3nt: TGCAGTGCTGCGGCCTTGGGACAGACCCAAGAGACCCAGTACTTC
CDR3aa: CSAAALGQTQETQYF

d_gene: .
j_gene: TRBJ2-3
v_gene: TRBV29-1
abundance: many
CDR3nt: TGCAGCGTGGGGTCACGCATACTCACAGATACGCAGTATTTT
CDR3aa: CSVGSRILTDTQYF

d_gene: .
j_gene: TRBJ2-7
v_gene: TRBV20-1
abundance: many
CDR3nt: TGCAGTGCTAGAGATAGGACGGAATACTACGAGCAGTACTTC
CDR3aa: CSARDRTEYYEQYF

d_gene: .
j_gene: TRBJ1-3
v_gene: TRBV12-3/TRBV12-4
abundance: many
CDR3nt: TGTGCCAGCAGTCTAGGCAGTTGGCTTGGAAACACCATATATTTT
CDR3aa: CASSLGSWLGNTIYF

d_gene: TRBD2
j_gene: TRBJ2-7
v_gene: TRBV6-1
abundance: many
CDR3nt: TGTGCCAGCAACCTGGACAGCGGGGGCTCCTACGAGCAGTACTTC
CDR3aa: CASNLDSGGSYEQYF

d_gene: TRBD1
j_gene: TRBJ1-4
v_gene: TRBV20-1
abundance: .
CDR3nt: TGCAGTGCTAGGACAGGGGGGTTGTCTGAAAAACTGTTTTTT
CDR3aa: CSARTGGLSEKLFF

d_gene: .
j_gene: TRBJ2-1
v_gene: TRBV11-2
abundance: few
CDR3nt: TGTGCCAGCAGCACCGGCCTAAGAGATGGGAATGAGCAGTTCTTC
CDR3aa: CASSTGLRDGNEQFF

d_gene: .
j_gene: TRBJ1-4
v_gene: TRBV7-2
abundance: .
CDR3nt: TGTGCCAGCAGCTTCACCCTACAGGGACTAGGGGAAAAACTGTTTTTT
CDR3aa: CASSFTLQGLGEKLFF

d_gene: TRBD1
j_gene: TRBJ2-5
v_gene: TRBV6-2/TRBV6-3
abundance: few
CDR3nt: TGTGCCAGCAGTTATACGAGGGACAGGGGGCGCCGAGAGACCCAGTACTTC
CDR3aa: CASSYTRDRGRRETQYF

d_gene: .
j_gene: TRBJ1-6
v_gene: TRBV6-5
abundance: few
CDR3nt: TGTGCCAGCAGTTACTTCCAGGCCTCCTATAATTCACCCCTCCACTTT
CDR3aa: CASSYFQASYNSPLHF

d_gene: .
j_gene: TRBJ1-4
v_gene: TRBV29-1
abundance: .
CDR3nt: TGCAGCGCCCACCAGCTACCGCACGAAAAACTGTTTTTT
CDR3aa: CSAHQLPHEKLFF

d_gene: .
j_gene: TRBJ2-1
v_gene: TRBV20-1
abundance: many
CDR3nt: TGCAGTGCTAGTCCCCGGGAATACTACAATGAGCAGTTCTTC
CDR3aa: CSASPREYYNEQFF

d_gene: TRBD1
j_gene: TRBJ1-1
v_gene: TRBV12-3/TRBV12-4
abundance: .
CDR3nt: TGTGCCAGCAACCCGGGGGGAAAAACAGGGGACACTGAAGCTTTCTTT
CDR3aa: CASNPGGKTGDTEAFF

d_gene: .
j_gene: TRBJ2-5
v_gene: TRBV5-1
abundance: many
CDR3nt: TGCGCCAGCAGCTTGGATGTGGGGTCCCAGTACTTC
CDR3aa: CASSLDVGSQYF

d_gene: .
j_gene: TRBJ1-3
v_gene: TRBV7-8
abundance: .
CDR3nt: TGTGCCAGCAGCTCACTTAACAGGGATTCTGGAAACACCATATATTTT
CDR3aa: CASSSLNRDSGNTIYF

d_gene: .
j_gene: TRBJ2-1
v_gene: TRBV3-1
abundance: .
CDR3nt: TGTGCCAGCAGCCAAGATAGGAGGTATGAGCAGTTCTTC
CDR3aa: CASSQDRRYEQFF

d_gene: TRBD1
j_gene: TRBJ2-5
v_gene: TRBV27
abundance: many
CDR3nt: TGTGCCAGCAGTGTGACAGGGCCAGAGACCCAGTACTTC
CDR3aa: CASSVTGPETQYF

d_gene: TRBD1
j_gene: TRBJ2-5
v_gene: TRBV6-1
abundance: .
CDR3nt: TGTGCCGACTCCCGGGACAGGGGTATGACCCAGTACTTC
CDR3aa: CADSRDRGMTQYF

d_gene: .
j_gene: TRBJ2-3
v_gene: TRBV4-3
abundance: many
CDR3nt: TGCGCCAGCAGCCAAGTCGCAGGGGGGGGAGGAGATACGCAGTATTTT
CDR3aa: CASSQVAGGGGDTQYF

d_gene: .
j_gene: TRBJ2-6
v_gene: TRBV29-1
abundance: few
CDR3nt: TGCAGCGTTGAGCCCGGGATCTCTGGGGCCAACGTCCTGACTTTC
CDR3aa: CSVEPGISGANVLTF

d_gene: TRBD1
j_gene: TRBJ1-1
v_gene: TRBV12-3/TRBV12-4
abundance: many
CDR3nt: TGTGCCAGCAGTTTAAGGGGCAGGGGGGAGACTGAAGCTTTCTTT
CDR3aa: CASSLRGRGETEAFF

d_gene: .
j_gene: TRBJ2-4
v_gene: TRBV5-1
abundance: few
CDR3nt: TGCGCCAGCAGCTCAGGGGAGATAGCCAAAAACATTCAGTACTTC
CDR3aa: CASSSGEIAKNIQYF

d_gene: .
j_gene: TRBJ2-3
v_gene: TRBV7-2
abundance: few
CDR3nt: TGTGCCAGCAGCCCGGAGTTCACAGATACGCAGTATTTT
CDR3aa: CASSPEFTDTQYF

d_gene: TRBD2
j_gene: TRBJ2-1
v_gene: TRBV7-8
abundance: few
CDR3nt: TGTGCCAGCAGCTTAGATCGGACTAGCGGGACGCGGGAGCAGTTCTTC
CDR3aa: CASSLDRTSGTREQFF

d_gene: .
j_gene: TRBJ2-7
v_gene: TRBV3-1
abundance: .
CDR3nt: TGTGCCAGCAGCCAAGCCCACCTTGACGAGCAGTACTTC
CDR3aa: CASSQAHLDEQYF

d_gene: .
j_gene: TRBJ2-1
v_gene: TRBV12-3/TRBV12-4
abundance: .
CDR3nt: TGTGCCAGCAGACCCCTCCCAGGGGGAGGATACAATGAGCAGTTCTTC
CDR3aa: CASRPLPGGGYNEQFF

d_gene: .
j_gene: TRBJ1-1
v_gene: TRBV12-5
abundance: many
CDR3nt: TGTGCTAGTGCTCCCCGGGGGCTTGGCACTGAAGCTTTCTTT
CDR3aa: CASAPRGLGTEAFF

d_gene: .
j_gene: TRBJ2-2
v_gene: TRBV10-3
abundance: .
CDR3nt: TGTGCCATCATGGGACTCGGGAACACCGGGGAGCTGTTTTTT
CDR3aa: CAIMGLGNTGELFF

d_gene: .
j_gene: TRBJ1-3
v_gene: TRBV12-3/TRBV12-4
abundance: .
CDR3nt: TGTGCCAGCAGTTTAGCGCGAAGTTCTGGAAACACCATATATTTT
CDR3aa: CASSLARSSGNTIYF

d_gene: TRBD1
j_gene: TRBJ1-5
v_gene: TRBV29-1
abundance: many
CDR3nt: TGCAGCGCTCGGGACAGCGAGGCCTATCAGCCCCAGCATTTT
CDR3aa: CSARDSEAYQPQHF

d_gene: .
j_gene: TRBJ1-1
v_gene: TRBV7-9
abundance: few
CDR3nt: TGTGCCAGCAGCTTGACTAATGGGTCGGGCAGGACTGAAGCTTTCTTT
CDR3aa: CASSLTNGSGRTEAFF

d_gene: .
j_gene: TRBJ1-5
v_gene: TRBV7-9
abundance: .
CDR3nt: TGTGCCAGCAGCTCCGAGGGAGACTACAATCAGCCCCAGCATTTT
CDR3aa: CASSSEGDYNQPQHF

d_gene: TRBD1
j_gene: TRBJ2-5
v_gene: TRBV5-1
abundance: few
CDR3nt: TGCGCCAGCAGCACAAGTCCCGGGACAGGGAAAGAGACCCAGTACTTC
CDR3aa: CASSTSPGTGKETQYF

d_gene: TRBD2
j_gene: TRBJ2-7
v_gene: TRBV15
abundance: .
CDR3nt: TGTGCCACCAGCCCCGGGGGCGGGGGGCGCATGGGGTACGAGCAGTACTTC
CDR3aa: CATSPGGGGRMGYEQYF

d_gene: TRBD2
j_gene: TRBJ2-4
v_gene: TRBV29-1
abundance: .
CDR3nt: TGCAGCGTTGATCGGACTAGCGGAGCCGTAAACATTCAGTACTTC
CDR3aa: CSVDRTSGAVNIQYF

d_gene: .
j_gene: TRBJ2-3
v_gene: TRBV20-1
abundance: many
CDR3nt: TGCAGTGCCGAACGCTGGGATGGAGATACGCAGTATTTT
CDR3aa: CSAERWDGDTQYF

d_gene: .
j_gene: TRBJ2-5
v_gene: TRBV5-1
abundance: few
CDR3nt: TGCGCCAGCAGCCCCGGTTGGGGGCAGGAGTGGGGAAAAGAGACCCAGTACTTC
CDR3aa: CASSPGWGQEWGKETQYF